This T cell receptor beta chain was captured in a study of shared clonotypes between healthy human individuals. To note about this clone: What it recognizes is unknown.

Donors were healthy HIV-negative adults without recent acute infections or vaccinations. This CDR3 comprises 12 residues. TCRdb's copy holds only in-frame clones and misses some; the assay was immunoSEQ multiplex PCR. In the table there are roughly 2 million clones, approximately 95% of which are singletons. The study's findings and limits: Naive subsets usually exceeded memory subsets in estimated richness.

This chain links TRBV21-1 with TRBJ1-1. TRBV21-1 counts as a pseudogene. This receptor was obtained from a young man in good health. The specimen sequenced was naive CD4+ T cells sorted from blood. The subset is: CD45RA+ positively selected. In DNA form, the CDR3 reads TGTGCCAGCAGCACCCGCGGGACCTTCGGTTTCTTT. Amino acid sequence: CASSTRGTFGFF.